Listed below are T cell receptor beta chains from one sample, sequenced in a study of OX40 agonist ivuxolimab in advanced cancers. Sequenced by immunoSEQ multiplex PCR; TCRdb stores in-frame clones only, minus some. The data show about 73,000 clones, roughly 86% seen once. The specimen comprised CD4+ or CD8+ T cells sorted from blood, sampled in a trial of the OX40 agonist ivuxolimab. These receptor sequences come from an adult with an advanced solid tumor such as melanoma, head and neck, liver or kidney cancer. The CDR3 runs from the conserved cysteine through the conserved F or W. Each record gives: V gene, clone size, J gene, CDR3 length, CDR3 protein. Clone sizes are given selectively: once, few, many, or a class where the clone is expanded.

V gene: TRBV5-1
clone size: .
J gene: TRBJ1-1
CDR3 length: 16
CDR3 protein: CASSSGPTGALTEAFF

V gene: TRBV5-1
clone size: .
J gene: TRBJ1-4
CDR3 length: 13
CDR3 protein: CASSPPNSEKLFF

V gene: TRBV30
clone size: .
J gene: TRBJ1-2
CDR3 length: 14
CDR3 protein: CAWFGWTPNYGYTF

V gene: TRBV28
clone size: .
J gene: TRBJ1-4
CDR3 length: 13
CDR3 protein: CASSGARQGTPLF

V gene: TRBV6-1
clone size: .
J gene: TRBJ2-2
CDR3 length: 15
CDR3 protein: CASSEAGTFPGELFF

V gene: TRBV6-6
clone size: once
J gene: TRBJ1-1
CDR3 length: 13
CDR3 protein: CASLGRRNAEAFF

V gene: TRBV5-4
clone size: .
J gene: TRBJ2-5
CDR3 length: 13
CDR3 protein: CASSPGQQETQYF

V gene: TRBV6-5
clone size: .
J gene: TRBJ1-1
CDR3 length: 14
CDR3 protein: CASSYSNAGGRAFF

V gene: TRBV4-2
clone size: .
J gene: TRBJ1-1
CDR3 length: 14
CDR3 protein: CASSQGQMNTEAFF

V gene: TRBV6-1
clone size: .
J gene: TRBJ2-1
CDR3 length: 14
CDR3 protein: CASSARGRSNEQFF

V gene: TRBV19
clone size: .
J gene: TRBJ2-5
CDR3 length: 17
CDR3 protein: CASSIGGRGGHQETQYF

V gene: TRBV10-2
clone size: .
J gene: TRBJ1-1
CDR3 length: 11
CDR3 protein: CASSEIGEAFF

V gene: TRBV2
clone size: .
J gene: TRBJ1-2
CDR3 length: 13
CDR3 protein: CASNRDGVYGYTF

V gene: TRBV30
clone size: .
J gene: TRBJ2-1
CDR3 length: 18
CDR3 protein: CAWSVRVAGGLKYNEQFF

V gene: TRBV6-1
clone size: .
J gene: TRBJ2-6
CDR3 length: 15
CDR3 protein: CASRESGSGANVLTF

V gene: TRBV18
clone size: .
J gene: TRBJ1-1
CDR3 length: 14
CDR3 protein: CASSPPGPYTEAFF

V gene: TRBV28
clone size: .
J gene: TRBJ1-2
CDR3 length: 12
CDR3 protein: CASSLAGEGYTF

V gene: TRBV10-3
clone size: .
J gene: TRBJ2-5
CDR3 length: 13
CDR3 protein: CAISDNSAETQYF

V gene: TRBV4-1
clone size: .
J gene: TRBJ2-3
CDR3 length: 17
CDR3 protein: CASSQTGQGGSTDTQYF

V gene: TRBV18
clone size: .
J gene: TRBJ2-7
CDR3 length: 15
CDR3 protein: CASSAGTGGLGEQYF

V gene: TRBV10-1
clone size: .
J gene: TRBJ1-2
CDR3 length: 12
CDR3 protein: CASTRKTYGYTF

V gene: TRBV15
clone size: .
J gene: TRBJ2-1
CDR3 length: 17
CDR3 protein: CATSRSLLAGGYNEQFF

V gene: TRBV19
clone size: .
J gene: TRBJ1-6
CDR3 length: 13
CDR3 protein: CAVGGSYNSPLHF

V gene: TRBV7-2
clone size: few
J gene: TRBJ1-1
CDR3 length: 14
CDR3 protein: CASSLPIQGTEAFF

V gene: TRBV7-2
clone size: .
J gene: TRBJ2-1
CDR3 length: 17
CDR3 protein: CASSSLPQRAIYNEQFF

V gene: TRBV27
clone size: .
J gene: TRBJ1-1
CDR3 length: 15
CDR3 protein: CASSSHKRTGDQAFF

V gene: TRBV6-6
clone size: .
J gene: TRBJ1-2
CDR3 length: 13
CDR3 protein: CASSRLTAMGYTF